This T cell receptor (beta chain) was observed in a study of Ad26.COV2.S vaccination and SARS-CoV-2 variants. Treatment denoted: 15 to 20 received Ad26.COV2.S at low or high dose, single or two shots; about 5 received placebo; per-sample allocation not given. Repertoires come from day 63 after the first vaccine or placebo injection. Clones were read by immunoSEQ multiplex PCR, and TCRdb kept only the in-frame ones, dropping some. The repertoire includes about 400,000 clones, approximately 91% of them detected once, and 1.9% sits in the top ten. The CDR3 totals 14 residues. The germline V gene has CDR1 MNHNS and CDR2 SASEGT. The ends lost 3 bases at V and 10 bases at J; junction bases unmatched: 5.

The material was peripheral blood, obtained in a trial of Ad26.COV2.S vaccine versus placebo. V gene TRBV6-1 combines with J gene TRBJ1-6; 8 nucleotides align to TRBD1. The source is a person between 18 and 65 years old who received the Ad26.COV2.S COVID-19 vaccine or a placebo. The CDR3, as DNA: TGTGCCAGCAGTGACCGACAGGGGAACTCACCCCTCCACTTT. Translating it yields CASSDRQGNSPLHF.